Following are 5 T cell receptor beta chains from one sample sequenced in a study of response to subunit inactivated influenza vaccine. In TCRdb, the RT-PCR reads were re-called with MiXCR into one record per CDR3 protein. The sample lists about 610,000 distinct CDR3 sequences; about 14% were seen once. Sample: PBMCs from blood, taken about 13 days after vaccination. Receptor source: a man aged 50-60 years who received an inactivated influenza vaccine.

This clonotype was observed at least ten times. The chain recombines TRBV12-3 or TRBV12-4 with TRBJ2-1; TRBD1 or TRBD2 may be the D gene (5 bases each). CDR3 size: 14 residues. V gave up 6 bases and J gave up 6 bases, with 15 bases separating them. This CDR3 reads CASRPGRKSNEQFF. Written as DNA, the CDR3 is TGTGCCAGCAGACCGGGACGGAAGAGCAATGAGCAGTTCTTC.

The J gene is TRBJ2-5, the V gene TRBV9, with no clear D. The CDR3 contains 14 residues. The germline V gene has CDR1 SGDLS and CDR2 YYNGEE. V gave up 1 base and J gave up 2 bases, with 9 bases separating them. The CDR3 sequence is CASSVTPVQETQYF. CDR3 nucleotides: TGTGCCAGCAGCGTAACCCCGGTTCAAGAGACCCAGTACTTC. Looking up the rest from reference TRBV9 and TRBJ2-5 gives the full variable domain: DSGVTQTPKHLITATGQRVTLRCSPRSGDLSVYWYQQSLDQGLQFLIQYYNGEERAKGNILERFSAQQFPDLHSELNLSSLELGDSALYFCASSVTPVQETQYFGPGTRLLVL.

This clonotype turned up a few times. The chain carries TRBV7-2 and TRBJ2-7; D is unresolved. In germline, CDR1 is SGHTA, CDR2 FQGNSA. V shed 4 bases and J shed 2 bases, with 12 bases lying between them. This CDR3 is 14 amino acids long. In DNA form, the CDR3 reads TGTGCCAGCAGCTCAATATTGGGTACCTACGAGCAGTACTTC. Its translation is CASSSILGTYEQYF. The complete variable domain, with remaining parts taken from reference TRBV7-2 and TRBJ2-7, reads GAGVSQSPSNKVTEKGKDVELRCDPISGHTALYWYRQSLGQGLEFLIYFQGNSAPDKSGLPSDRFSAERTGGSVSTLTIQRTQQEDSAVYLCASSSILGTYEQYFGPGTRLTVT.

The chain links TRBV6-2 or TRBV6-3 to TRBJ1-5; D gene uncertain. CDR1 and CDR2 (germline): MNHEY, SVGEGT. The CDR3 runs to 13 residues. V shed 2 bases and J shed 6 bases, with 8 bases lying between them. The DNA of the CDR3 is TGTGCCAGCAGTTACGGTCGGGGTCAGCCCCAGCATTTT. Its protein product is CASSYGRGQPQHF.

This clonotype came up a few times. The CDR3 DNA reads TGTGCCAGCAGCTTAGAGGGACTAGCGAAGGGGTATGGAACAGATACGCAGTATTTT. Translation gives CASSLEGLAKGYGTDTQYF. The V call is TRBV11-2, the J call TRBJ2-3; 10 bases map to TRBD2. With 0 bases clipped from V and 3 bases from J, the junction kept 12 bases outside the gene matches. The CDR3 totals 19 residues. Germline V gene sequence: CDR1 SGHAT, CDR2 FQNNGV.